These 2 T cell receptor beta chains originate from one sample sequenced in a study of blood T cell repertoires in COVID-19. Here immunoSEQ multiplex PCR was the method, and the copy in TCRdb shows in-frame clones only, minus some. The sample has approximately 34,000 clones; more than 75% are singletons. Sequencing was carried out using peripheral blood. The receptors shown here come from a man in his sixties with active COVID-19.

The chain couples TRBV19 to TRBJ2-7; D gene unclear. The CDR3 is 8 residues long. Germline V gene data show CDR1 as LNHDA and CDR2 as SQIVND (reference sequence). Trimming stripped 3 bases from V and 13 bases from J, with 4 bases between. CDR3 coding DNA: TGTGCCAGTAGTATCGGTTACTTC. It encodes CASSIGYF.

The V gene is TRBV6-5, the J gene TRBJ2-1; 7 nucleotides align to TRBD1. This CDR3 is 14 amino acids long. J was trimmed by 3 bases and V by 6 bases; bases with no gene match: 5. Germline CDR1 reads MNHEY; CDR2 reads SVGAGI. In nucleotides, the CDR3 is TGTGCCAGCAGGAGGGACAGAAACTACAATGAGCAGTTCTTC. Translation: CASRRDRNYNEQFF.